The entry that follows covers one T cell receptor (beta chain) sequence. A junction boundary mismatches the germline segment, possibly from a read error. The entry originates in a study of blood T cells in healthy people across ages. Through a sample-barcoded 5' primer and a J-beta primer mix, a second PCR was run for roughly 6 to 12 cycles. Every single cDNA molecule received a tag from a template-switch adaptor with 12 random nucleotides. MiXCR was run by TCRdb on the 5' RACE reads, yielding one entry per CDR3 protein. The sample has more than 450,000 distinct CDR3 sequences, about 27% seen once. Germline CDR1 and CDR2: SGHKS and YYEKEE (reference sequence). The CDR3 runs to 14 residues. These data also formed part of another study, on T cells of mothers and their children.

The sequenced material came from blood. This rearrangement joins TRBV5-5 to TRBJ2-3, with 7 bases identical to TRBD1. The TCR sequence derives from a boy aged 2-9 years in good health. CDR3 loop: CAGSRDSSTDTQYF. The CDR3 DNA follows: TGTGCCGGCAGCCGGGACAGTAGCACAGATACGCAGTATTTT.